The clone carrying this T cell receptor (beta chain) was recorded many times. What it recognizes is unknown. Germline assignment: CDR1 MNHEY and CDR2 SMNVEV (reference sequence). V was shortened by 3 bases and J by 5 bases, with 10 bases between the two germline ends. The CDR3 extends over 13 amino acids. This entry comes from a study of T cells in Graves' hyperthyroidism and ophthalmopathy. Study findings and constraints: The model predicted ophthalmopathy a median 6.5 months before onset.

Amplification yielded TCR beta CDR3 regions, with RNA transcripts as the source. Researchers ran a first-round RT-PCR on the TCR CDR3 using the HTBI primer set. MiXCR was run by TCRdb on the multiplex PCR reads, yielding one entry per CDR3 protein. The sample contains under 350,000 distinct CDR3 sequences, about 14% of which appear only once. Blood dates from first hyperthyroidism diagnosis, before any ophthalmopathy symptoms. The chain combines TRBV27 with TRBJ2-5; D remains unclear. This receptor was obtained from a woman aged 25 to 39 with Graves' hyperthyroidism that later progressed to Graves' ophthalmopathy. Sample: blood. CDR3 in amino acids: CASSFRFGETQYF. The CDR3 nucleotides read TGTGCCAGCAGTTTTCGCTTTGGCGAGACCCAGTACTTC.